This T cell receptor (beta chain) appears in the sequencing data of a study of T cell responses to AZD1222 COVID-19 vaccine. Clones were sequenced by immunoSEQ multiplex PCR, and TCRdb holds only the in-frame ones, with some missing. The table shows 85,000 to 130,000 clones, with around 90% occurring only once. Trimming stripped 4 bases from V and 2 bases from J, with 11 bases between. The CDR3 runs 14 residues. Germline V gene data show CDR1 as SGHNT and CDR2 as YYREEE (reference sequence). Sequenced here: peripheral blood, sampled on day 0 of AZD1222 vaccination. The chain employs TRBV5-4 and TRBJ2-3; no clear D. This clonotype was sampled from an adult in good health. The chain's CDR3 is CASSPQHSTDTQYF. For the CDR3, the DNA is TGTGCCAGCAGCCCACAGCATTCCACAGATACGCAGTATTTT.